This T cell receptor (beta chain) came from a study of OX40 agonist ivuxolimab in advanced cancers. Study-wide context: Checkpoint inhibitors had been given previously to approximately 41% of patients. Study results and caveats: Specificity for antigen went undetermined in the expanded peripheral T cells. Both blood CD4+ and CD8+ T cells showed clonal growth by week 6 at 0.1 to 3.0 mg/kg.

The germline gives CDR1 SGHVS, CDR2 FQNEAQ. V was cut by 5 bases and J by 8 bases, with 24 bases left in between. This CDR3 has 17 amino acids. For this clone: Its cognate antigen is unknown.

Sequencing was performed with immunoSEQ multiplex PCR; in TCRdb, only in-frame clones are kept and a portion is missing. The profile covers about 120,000 clones, with 75% to 90% appearing a single time and 0.55% taken by the ten largest. The receptor was isolated from an adult with an advanced solid tumor such as melanoma, head and neck, liver or kidney cancer. J is TRBJ1-4 and V is TRBV7-8, with a possible D match to TRBD1 (6 bases). This specimen was CD4+ or CD8+ T cells sorted from blood, taken in a trial of the OX40 agonist ivuxolimab. The CDR3 DNA is TGTGCCAGCAGCCCGCGCCTGCCAGGGGCGAGTAAGGAAAAACTGTTTTTT. Translated: CASSPRLPGASKEKLFF.